This TCR beta chain was captured by sequencing in a study of graft-versus-host responses after intestinal transplantation. In the study overall: As for transplant type, recipients had multivisceral, liver-intestinal, or isolated intestinal grafts. Study conclusions and caveats: Some GvH clones were seen earlier in gut or blood, suggesting intestinal origin. An association linked early post-transplant HvG declines with peak circulating GvH clone levels.

Of note for this clone: Its specificity is not known.

Method: immunoSEQ multiplex PCR; TCRdb's copy keeps in-frame clones and lacks some. This sample has some 150,000 clones; about 93% occur once, and the top ten carry roughly 0.19%. There are 13 residues in the CDR3. Germline V lookup: CDR1 MDHEN, CDR2 SYDVKM. V lost 9 bases to trimming and J lost 2 bases, with 13 bases between them. The specimen was unstimulated CD4+ T cells sorted from spleen or lymph node cells, collected before intestinal transplant. The sequence derives from a human donor who received an intestinal transplant. The chain joins TRBV28 to TRBJ1-2; D is perhaps TRBD1 (5 bases). CDR3 DNA: TGTGCCAGTCAGGGTTCAATAAACTATGGCTACACCTTC. Translating it yields CASQGSINYGYTF.